A single sample gave rise to the 32 T cell receptor beta chains below, sequenced in a study of blood T cells in healthy people across ages. Alongside a J-beta primer mix, a sample-barcoded 5' primer served in a second PCR lasting about 7 to 11 cycles. Via MiXCR, TCRdb re-called the 5' RACE reads, giving one row per CDR3 protein. The data contain some 1,500,000 distinct CDR3 sequences, 35% to 45% of them singletons. The sequenced material came from blood. The origin of the receptors is a woman aged 18-29 years in good health.

This clonotype was detected only a few times. The chain recombines TRBV3-1 with TRBJ1-1; TRBD1 matches 8 bases. The trim removed 3 bases at V and 4 bases at J, leaving 7 bases unmatched. The CDR3 has 15 amino acids. In germline, CDR1 is LGHDT, CDR2 YNNKEL (reference sequence). The CDR3 region has the DNA TGTGCCAGCAGCCAGTGGACAGGGACAGGCACTGAAGCTTTCTTT. Encoded protein: CASSQWTGTGTEAFF.

This clonotype was seen only a few times. The genes are TRBV5-1 and TRBJ2-5, with 7 bases identical to TRBD2. J lost 5 bases, V lost 2 bases, and 12 bases had no gene match. CDR3 length: 16 amino acids. The V gene's germline CDR1 is SGHRS and CDR2 YFSETQ. CDR3 residues: CASSFGLVWGVETQYF. CDR3 in DNA: TGCGCCAGCAGCTTCGGACTAGTATGGGGTGTGGAGACCCAGTACTTC. The entire variable domain, with the rest obtained from reference TRBV5-1 and TRBJ2-5, is as follows: KAGVTQTPRYLIKTRGQQVTLSCSPISGHRSVSWYQQTPGQGLQFLFEYFSETQRNKGNFPGRFSGRQFSNSRSEMNVSTLELGDSALYLCASSFGLVWGVETQYFGPGTRLLVL.

The J gene is TRBJ1-2, the V gene TRBV6-5; no firm D call. From germline, CDR1 is MNHEY and CDR2 SVGAGI. V dropped 0 bases and J dropped 0 bases, with 8 bases sitting between them. CDR3 length equals 15 residues. The CDR3 coding sequence is TGTGCCAGCAGTTACTCGATACAGACTAACTATGGCTACACCTTC. Translated, it gives CASSYSIQTNYGYTF.

The J gene is TRBJ2-2, the V gene TRBV11-2; D is undetermined. The length of the CDR3 is 15 residues. V lost 10 bases to trimming and J lost 2 bases, with 17 bases between them. Germline assignment: CDR1 SGHAT and CDR2 FQNNGV. In nucleotides, the CDR3 is TGTGCCACCAGGAACGTTGGGATCAACACCGGGGAGCTGTTTTTT. It is translated as CATRNVGINTGELFF.

About this clonotype: Being one base from a much bigger clone, this may be a read error. The chain carries TRBV12-3 or TRBV12-4 and TRBJ1-2; 9 bases align to TRBD1. The CDR3 is 14 residues long. The CDR3 sequence: CASSLTGGGYGCTF. CDR3 DNA sequence: TGTGCCAGCAGTCTCACAGGGGGCGGCTATGGCTGCACCTTC.

This chain joins TRBV5-1 and TRBJ2-1; 10 positions match TRBD2. Germline V gene data show CDR1 as SGHRS and CDR2 as YFSETQ. J was trimmed by 5 bases and V by 4 bases; bases with no gene match: 9. The CDR3 has 16 amino acids. CDR3 nucleotides: TGCGCCAGCAGCACACTAGCGGGATGGGTGGACAATGAGCAGTTCTTC. It specifies CASSTLAGWVDNEQFF.

The rearrangement links TRBV6-6 to TRBJ2-7, with D possibly TRBD1 on 6 matching bases. Trimming cost V 6 bases and J 5 bases, with 11 bases left between them. The CDR3 contains 12 residues. CDR1 MNHNY and CDR2 SVGAGI come from the germline V gene (reference sequence). CDR3 residues: CASRPDSHEQYF. CDR3 nucleotides: TGTGCCAGCAGACCGGACAGCCACGAGCAGTACTTC.

This clonotype was detected only a few times. For the CDR3, the DNA is TGCAGTGCCCACGGGACAGGGAGCTCCTACAATGAGCAGTTCTTC. It translates to CSAHGTGSSYNEQFF. The chain recombines TRBV20-1 with TRBJ2-1; TRBD1 aligns across 9 bases. CDR1 is DFQATT and CDR2 is SNEGSKA in the germline V gene (reference sequence). The trim removed 6 bases at V and 0 bases at J, leaving 6 bases unmatched. The CDR3 loop spans 15 amino acids.

The chain couples TRBV29-1 to TRBJ1-1; D is undetermined. Trimming took 7 bases from V and 11 from J, leaving 20 bases between them. This CDR3 comprises 12 residues. CDR1 SQVTM and CDR2 ANQGSEA come from the germline V gene. CDR3 sequence reads: CSAVRQTVRAFF. CDR3 bases: TGCAGCGCTGTGCGCCAGACGGTACGGGCTTTCTTT.

V and J are TRBV4-1 and TRBJ2-1; a weak D match, TRBD1 (6 bases). CDR3 length: 19 amino acids. The germline V gene encodes CDR1 MGHRA and CDR2 YSYEKL. Trimming took off 1 base at V and 10 bases at J, with 29 bases between the two ends. Here the CDR3 reads CASSQGGDPYRVAVYEQFF. CDR3 DNA: TGCGCCAGCAGCCAAGGGGGCGATCCATACAGGGTAGCCGTCTACGAGCAGTTCTTC.

J is TRBJ1-2 and V is TRBV2; the D is unclear. Germline CDR1 is SNHLY and CDR2 is FYNNEI. Trimming removed 2 bases from V and 6 bases from J, with 10 bases in between. This CDR3 region has 13 residues. The CDR3 DNA reads as TGTGCCAGCAGTGAACGACCGAATAATGGCTACACCTTC. This sequence encodes CASSERPNNGYTF. Looking up the rest from reference TRBV2 and TRBJ1-2 gives the full variable domain: EPEVTQTPSHQVTQMGQEVILRCVPISNHLYFYWYRQILGQKVEFLVSFYNNEISEKSEIFDDQFSVERPDGSNFTLKIRSTKLEDSAMYFCASSERPNNGYTFGSGTRLTVV.

The chain combines TRBV27 with TRBJ1-1; TRBD1 aligns across 8 bases. Germline V gene sequence: CDR1 MNHEY, CDR2 SMNVEV (reference sequence). The junction had 9 bases not matched to a gene; V was cut back by 1 base and J by 2 bases. The CDR3 sequence is 17 residues long. CDR3 region: CASSLYPGGRVNTEAFF. CDR3 coding DNA: TGTGCCAGCAGTTTATACCCAGGGGGCCGAGTTAACACTGAAGCTTTCTTT.

V usage is TRBV24-1 and J usage is TRBJ2-3, with D maybe TRBD1 (6 bases). Trimming stripped 3 bases from V and 4 bases from J, with 16 bases between. The CDR3 is made up of 16 amino acids. From germline, CDR1 is KGHDR and CDR2 SFDVKD. The CDR3: CATSDTWTKGADTQYF. The CDR3 nucleotides are TGTGCCACCAGTGATACTTGGACGAAGGGGGCAGATACGCAGTATTTT.

The chain links TRBV29-1 to TRBJ1-1; D call uncertain. Trimming removed 3 bases from V and 1 base from J, with 9 bases in between. Germline loops: CDR1 SQVTM, CDR2 ANQGSEA. This CDR3 is built from 13 residues. This CDR3 reads CSVDGLGNTEAFF. CDR3 coding DNA: TGCAGCGTTGACGGGTTGGGGAACACTGAAGCTTTCTTT. The variable domain in full, completed from reference TRBV29-1 and TRBJ1-1, reads SAVISQKPSRDICQRGTSLTIQCQVDSQVTMMFWYRQQPGQSLTLIATANQGSEATYESGFVIDKFPISRPNLTFSTLTVSNMSPEDSSIYLCSVDGLGNTEAFFGQGTRLTVV.

The chain carries TRBV2 and TRBJ2-5; D gene unclear. CDR3 size: 13 residues. V was cut by 3 bases and J by 4 bases, with 9 bases left in between. Germline V gives CDR1 SNHLY, CDR2 FYNNEI. This chain's CDR3 is CASSDGLRETQYF. CDR3 coding DNA: TGTGCCAGCAGTGACGGCCTAAGAGAGACCCAGTACTTC.

The rearrangement links TRBV28 to TRBJ2-5; D unclear. The germline V gene has CDR1 MDHEN and CDR2 SYDVKM. The CDR3 runs to 16 residues. Trimming pared 2 bases from V and 0 bases from J, leaving 13 bases between. The CDR3 spells CASSLDIRLYQETQYF. Here the CDR3 DNA reads TGTGCCAGCAGTTTAGATATCCGGCTGTACCAAGAGACCCAGTACTTC.

V and J are TRBV6-1 and TRBJ1-1; perhaps TRBD1 as D (6 bases). The germline gives CDR1 MNHNS, CDR2 SASEGT. The V end lost 7 bases, the J end lost 0 bases, and 12 bases lay between the germline ends. This CDR3 is built from 14 residues. CDR3 bases: TGTGCCAGCATAGCTGACAGGCTGAACACTGAAGCTTTCTTT. Protein product: CASIADRLNTEAFF.

About this clonotype: A junction end diverges from the germline sequence, so it may reflect a read error. The rearrangement links TRBV10-3 to TRBJ2-3, with 7 bases that match TRBD1. The CDR3 runs 12 residues. Germline V lookup: CDR1 ENHRY, CDR2 SYGVKD. CDR3 sequence reads: CAISVGTDTLYF. CDR3 sequence (DNA): TGTGCCATCAGTGTTGGGACAGATACGCTGTATTTT.

J is TRBJ2-1 and V is TRBV6-5, with 8 bases aligning to TRBD2. Germline CDR1 MNHEY, CDR2 SVGAGI. J lost 5 bases, V lost 4 bases, and 4 bases had no gene match. This CDR3 has 14 residues. The CDR3 protein is CASSFGLAHNEQFF. In nucleotides, the CDR3 is TGTGCCAGCAGTTTTGGACTAGCCCACAATGAGCAGTTCTTC.

V and J are TRBV4-3 and TRBJ1-2, with a weak D call TRBD1 (6 bases). CDR1 is LGHNA and CDR2 is YSLEER in the germline V gene. The CDR3 is 15 residues long. Trimming took off 0 bases at V and 2 bases at J, with 10 bases between the two ends. The CDR3 loop reads CASSQDPTGNYGYTF. DNA for the CDR3: TGCGCCAGCAGCCAAGATCCAACAGGGAACTATGGCTACACCTTC.

The J gene is TRBJ1-2, the V gene TRBV6-5, with 7 bases aligning to TRBD1. From germline, CDR1 is MNHEY and CDR2 SVGAGI. This CDR3 has 14 amino acids. With V trimmed by 7 bases and J by 4 bases, 9 bases remained unmatched. The CDR3 here is CASISTGDSYGYTF. CDR3 DNA: TGTGCCAGCATCTCCACAGGGGATTCCTATGGCTACACCTTC.

V usage is TRBV6-2 or TRBV6-3 and J usage is TRBJ2-1; possible D gene TRBD1, 5 bases. TRBJ2-7 explains the end of the DNA better; the J call may be wrong. The CDR3 runs to 14 residues. Germline V gives CDR1 MNHEY, CDR2 SVGEGT. CDR3: CASSQRTLYNEQYF. The CDR3 DNA reads TGTGCCAGCAGCCAACGGACACTTTACAATGAGCAGTACTTC.

The chain uses TRBV28 and TRBJ1-1; D might be TRBD1 (6 bases). The CDR3 covers 12 residues. Germline lookup yields CDR1 MDHEN and CDR2 SYDVKM. V was shortened by 3 bases and J by 7 bases, with 9 bases between the two germline ends. For the CDR3, the DNA is TGTGCCAGCAGTTTTGACAGGTGTGAAGCTTTCTTT. This encodes CASSFDRCEAFF. Combining the CDR3 with reference TRBV28 and TRBJ1-1 gives the whole variable domain DVKVTQSSRYLVKRTGEKVFLECVQDMDHENMFWYRQDPGLGLRLIYFSYDVKMKEKGDIPEGYSVSREKKERFSLILESASTNQTSMYLCASSFDRCEAFFGQGTRLTVV.

This clonotype was detected a few times. This rearrangement joins TRBV12-3 or TRBV12-4 to TRBJ1-2; the D is unclear. V lost 3 bases and J 0 bases, leaving 14 bases between the germline ends. The length of the CDR3 is 16 residues. The CDR3 sequence is CASSFREGGSNYGYTF. In DNA form, the CDR3 reads TGTGCCAGCAGTTTTAGGGAGGGCGGATCTAACTATGGCTACACCTTC.

This clonotype was counted a few times. The V and J genes are TRBV6-6 and TRBJ1-6; D possibly corresponds to TRBD1 (5 bases). CDR1 is MNHNY, CDR2 SVGAGI, per germline (reference sequence). The CDR3 is made up of 13 amino acids. Trimming stripped 7 bases from V and 7 bases from J, with 11 bases between. The DNA of the CDR3 is TGTGCCAGCAAAAAGGGGCCAAATTCACCCCTCCACTTT. Translated, it gives CASKKGPNSPLHF.

The chain links TRBV5-6 to TRBJ1-5; no clear D gene. V lost 1 base and J 10 bases, leaving 15 bases between the germline ends. This CDR3 has 14 residues. Germline V lookup: CDR1 SGHDT, CDR2 YYEEEE. The CDR3 DNA reads TGTGCCAGCAGCTTGAGTGGGAGTGGCGGACCCCAGCATTTT. This sequence encodes CASSLSGSGGPQHF. Full variable domain (remainder filled in from reference TRBV5-6 and TRBJ1-5): DAGVTQSPTHLIKTRGQQVTLRCSPKSGHDTVSWYQQALGQGPQFIFQYYEEEERQRGNFPDRFSGHQFPNYSSELNVNALLLGDSALYLCASSLSGSGGPQHFGDGTRLSIL.

This clonotype came up a few times. The rearrangement joins TRBV27 to TRBJ2-3; tentative D call: TRBD2 (6 bases). Germline assignment: CDR1 MNHEY and CDR2 SMNVEV (reference sequence). This CDR3 is built from 15 residues. The V gene lost 2 bases and the J gene lost 1 base, with 10 bases spanning the gap. The CDR3 coding sequence is TGTGCCAGCAGTTTAAGGCGGGGTCGCACAGATACGCAGTATTTT. This gives the protein CASSLRRGRTDTQYF.

In regard to this clonotype: The junction departs from the called germline gene at one end, perhaps through a read error. The chain couples TRBV30 to TRBJ2-1; 8 bases are shared with TRBD2. The germline V gene encodes CDR1 GTSNPN and CDR2 SVGIG (reference sequence). This CDR3 region has 13 residues. The CDR3: CALQREQGNKQFF. The CDR3 DNA sequence: TGTGCCTTACAGCGGGAGCAGGGCAATAAGCAGTTCTTC.

The chain has TRBV7-8 and TRBJ2-2; tentatively, D is TRBD1 (5 bases). In germline, CDR1 is SGHVS, CDR2 FQNEAQ. The CDR3 loop spans 14 amino acids. V lost 6 bases and J lost 6, with 14 bases in between. CDR3 DNA: TGTGCCAGCAGTTTCCGAATGGGGCCCGGGGAGCTGTTTTTT. It codes for CASSFRMGPGELFF.

The gene calls are TRBV18 and TRBJ1-2; tentative D call: TRBD1 (6 bases). The CDR3 extends over 14 amino acids. Germline CDR1 and CDR2: KGHSH and LQKENI. The V end lost 3 bases, the J end lost 3 bases, and 11 bases lay between the germline ends. The DNA for the CDR3 is TGTGCCAGCTCACCTCAACAGGGCGACTATGGCTACACCTTC. This codes for CASSPQQGDYGYTF.

CDR3 nucleotides: TGCAGTGCTAGACCTCTACGGTACTCTGATCAGCCCCAGCATTTT. Residues: CSARPLRYSDQPQHF. The chain joins TRBV20-1 to TRBJ1-5, with D uncertain. This CDR3 contains 15 residues. Per germline, CDR1 DFQATT and CDR2 SNEGSKA (reference sequence). Trimming took off 2 bases at V and 5 bases at J, with 16 bases between the two ends.

This clonotype was detected many times. This chain links TRBV4-1 with TRBJ2-3; D may be TRBD2 (6 bases). Germline loops: CDR1 MGHRA, CDR2 YSYEKL. CDR3 length: 14 amino acids. V was pared by 4 bases and J by 4 bases, with 12 bases between. CDR3 DNA sequence: TGCGCCAGCAGCCCGGCTAGCGAAGCAGATACGCAGTATTTT. It specifies CASSPASEADTQYF.